The source of this T cell receptor beta chain is a study of CD8 T cells in ankylosing spondylitis. The study, taken as a whole, reports: Characteristic, it appeared, of ankylosing spondylitis blood was a TCR beta motif of eight highly homologous variants. In reactive arthritis synovial fluid and blood, some motif variants had been reported before.

TCRdb redid the calling of the 5' RACE reads with MiXCR, one entry per CDR3 protein. Among roughly 700,000 distinct CDR3 sequences listed, under 20% were seen once. Regarding this clonotype: As yet, its antigen is unknown.

CDR3 length: 13 amino acids. Germline V gene data show CDR1 as SQVTM and CDR2 as ANQGSEA. The germline V and J ends were trimmed by 2 bases and 2 bases, with 9 bases remaining between them. Sequencing was performed on blood, either unsorted or a sorted T cell fraction (not recorded which). The clonotype was recovered from a male donor with ankylosing spondylitis. The rearrangement joins TRBV29-1 to TRBJ2-5; D is undetermined. The DNA of the CDR3 is TGCAGCGTTGAAAGGTCCCCTCAAGAGACCCAGTACTTC. Its protein is CSVERSPQETQYF.